Below are 5 T cell receptor beta chains sequenced from a single sample in a study of T cells in Graves' hyperthyroidism and ophthalmopathy. Amplified TCR beta CDR3 regions came from RNA transcripts. Using the HTBI primer set, a first-round RT-PCR was run on the TCR CDR3. One entry per CDR3 protein, called by TCRdb with MiXCR from the multiplex PCR reads. Altogether some 760,000 distinct CDR3 sequences are present, approximately 15% being singletons, with the ten largest covering roughly 10%. The sequencing input was blood. Every receptor here comes from a woman aged 18-29 years with Graves' hyperthyroidism.

This clonotype was seen many times. The rearrangement joins TRBV11-2 to TRBJ2-1; 10 positions agree with TRBD2. The junction had 14 bases not matched to a gene; V was cut back by 8 bases and J by 4 bases. CDR3 length: 17 amino acids. Germline V gene lookup returns CDR1 SGHAT and CDR2 FQNNGV. The CDR3 DNA reads TGTGCCAGCCGGACCCCGGGACTAGCGACCTCTTACAATGAGCAGTTCTTC. Translated: CASRTPGLATSYNEQFF.

This clonotype showed up just a few times. The junction departs from the called germline gene at one end, perhaps through a read error. The chain joins TRBV18 to TRBJ2-5; perhaps D is TRBD1 or TRBD2 (5 bases each). The CDR3 has 13 residues. Germline-derived CDR1 and CDR2 are KGHSH and LQKENI. This CDR3 is CASSPNHLGEWNF. The CDR3 DNA reads as TGTGCCAGCTCACCGAATCACTTGGGGGAATGGAACTTC.

The chain has TRBV5-1 and TRBJ1-2, with a weak D call TRBD1 (5 bases). The germline V gene encodes CDR1 SGHRS and CDR2 YFSETQ. The V end lost 0 bases, the J end lost 0 bases, and 9 bases lay between the germline ends. The CDR3 is 15 residues long. This CDR3 reads CASSLVTEANYGYTF. CDR3 coding DNA: TGCGCCAGCAGCTTGGTGACAGAAGCTAACTATGGCTACACCTTC.

This clonotype showed up many times. This chain joins TRBV27 and TRBJ2-1; D is perhaps TRBD1 or TRBD2 (5 bases each). From germline, CDR1 is MNHEY and CDR2 SMNVEV (reference sequence). This CDR3 is built from 15 residues. With 7 bases removed from V and 0 bases from J, the gap between germline ends came to 13 bases. CDR3 sequence (DNA): TGTGCCAGCAACTCAGGGACCAGCTCCTACAATGAGCAGTTCTTC. Protein sequence: CASNSGTSSYNEQFF.

The V and J genes are TRBV20-1 and TRBJ1-5; the D is unclear. The CDR3 spans 11 residues. The ends were cut back, 5 bases at V and 9 bases at J, with 11 bases in the middle. The V gene's germline CDR1 is DFQATT and CDR2 SNEGSKA (reference sequence). The CDR3 protein is CSAYSRGPQHF. The CDR3 DNA sequence: TGCAGTGCTTATTCCCGTGGGCCCCAGCATTTT.